This entry features one T cell receptor beta chain sequence. This entry is derived from a study of blood T cell repertoires in COVID-19. As for the study in general: The United States, Italy and Spain provided the acute and convalescent COVID-19 samples.

Seattle's cohort entered during active infection and was followed longitudinally. The protocol was immunoSEQ multiplex PCR, while the TCRdb copy is restricted to in-frame clones and leaves out a portion. The data show roughly 200,000 clones, around 86% seen once. This CDR3 comprises 14 residues. Germline CDR1 and CDR2: SNHLY and FYNNEI. With 6 bases removed from V and 0 bases from J, the gap between germline ends came to 11 bases. The specimen was peripheral blood. The rearrangement uses TRBV2 and TRBJ1-2; D might be TRBD1 (5 bases). The sequence was collected from a woman aged 50 to 60 with COVID-19, enrolled during active disease. In nucleotides, the CDR3 is TGTGCCAGCAGGATGACAGACGCTAACTATGGCTACACCTTC. It specifies CASRMTDANYGYTF.